This TCR beta chain was recorded in a study of T cell responses to AZD1222 COVID-19 vaccine. As regards this clone: Its antigen is not identified.

Whole-study results and caveats: Most donors were white British and more were female, and clonal diversity was possibly underestimated.

Sequencing was performed with immunoSEQ multiplex PCR; in TCRdb, only in-frame clones are kept and a portion is missing. The sample records around 80,000 clones, roughly 90% being singletons. The receptor's source is an adult in good health. Source: peripheral blood, taken on day 0 of AZD1222 vaccination.

The CDR3 loop reads CASSLANGKQYF. CDR3 in DNA: TGCGCCAGCAGCTTGGCCAACGGGAAGCAGTACTTC. The chain joins TRBV5-1 to TRBJ2-7, with D possibly TRBD2 on 5 matching bases. The CDR3 has 12 amino acids. Per germline, CDR1 SGHRS and CDR2 YFSETQ. The germline V and J ends were trimmed by 0 bases and 8 bases, with 9 bases remaining between them.